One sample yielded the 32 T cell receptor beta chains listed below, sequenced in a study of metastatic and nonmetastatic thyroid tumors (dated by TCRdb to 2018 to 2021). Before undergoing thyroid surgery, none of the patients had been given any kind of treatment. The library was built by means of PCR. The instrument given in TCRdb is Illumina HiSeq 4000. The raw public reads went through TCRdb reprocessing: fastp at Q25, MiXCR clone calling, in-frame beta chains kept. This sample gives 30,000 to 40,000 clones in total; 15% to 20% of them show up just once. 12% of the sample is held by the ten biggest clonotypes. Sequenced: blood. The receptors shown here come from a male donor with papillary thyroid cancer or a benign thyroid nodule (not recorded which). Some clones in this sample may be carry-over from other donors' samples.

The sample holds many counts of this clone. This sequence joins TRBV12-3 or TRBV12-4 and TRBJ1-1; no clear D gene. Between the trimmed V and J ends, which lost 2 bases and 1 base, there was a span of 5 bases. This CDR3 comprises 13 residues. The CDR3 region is CASSLKGNTEAFF. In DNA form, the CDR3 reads TGTGCCAGCAGTTTAAAGGGGAACACTGAAGCTTTCTTT.

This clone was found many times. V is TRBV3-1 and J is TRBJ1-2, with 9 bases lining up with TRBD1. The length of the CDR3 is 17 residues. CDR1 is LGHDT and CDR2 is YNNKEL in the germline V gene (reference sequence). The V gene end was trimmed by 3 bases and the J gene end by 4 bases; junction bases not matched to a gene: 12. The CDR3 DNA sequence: TGTGCCAGCAGCCATAGTAAGCGGGGACAGGGTATCTATGGCTACACCTTC. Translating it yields CASSHSKRGQGIYGYTF.

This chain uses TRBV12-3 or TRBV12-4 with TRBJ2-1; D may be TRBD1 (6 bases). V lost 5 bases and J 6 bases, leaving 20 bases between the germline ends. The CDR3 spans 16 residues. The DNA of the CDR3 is TGTGCCAGCAGTGACCCAGTACGCACAGGGTGCAATGAGCAGTTCTTC. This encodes CASSDPVRTGCNEQFF.

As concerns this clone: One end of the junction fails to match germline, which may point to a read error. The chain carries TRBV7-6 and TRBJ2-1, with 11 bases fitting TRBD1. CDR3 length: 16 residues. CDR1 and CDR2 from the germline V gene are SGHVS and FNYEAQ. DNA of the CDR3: TGTGCTAGCATTATGGGGACAGGGGGTTCCTACAATGAGCAGTTCTTC. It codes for CASIMGTGGSYNEQFF.

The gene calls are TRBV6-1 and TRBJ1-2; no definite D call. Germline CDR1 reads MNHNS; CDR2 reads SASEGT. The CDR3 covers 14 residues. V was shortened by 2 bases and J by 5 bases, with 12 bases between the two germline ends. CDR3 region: CASSELGTGYGYTF. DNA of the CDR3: TGTGCCAGCAGTGAACTGGGAACGGGGTATGGCTACACCTTC.

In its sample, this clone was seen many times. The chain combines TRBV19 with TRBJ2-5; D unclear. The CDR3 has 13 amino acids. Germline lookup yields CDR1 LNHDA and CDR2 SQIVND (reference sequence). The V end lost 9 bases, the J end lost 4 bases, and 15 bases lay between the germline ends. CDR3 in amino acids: CASHSNGLETQYF. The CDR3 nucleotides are TGTGCCAGCCATTCAAACGGTCTAGAGACCCAGTACTTC.

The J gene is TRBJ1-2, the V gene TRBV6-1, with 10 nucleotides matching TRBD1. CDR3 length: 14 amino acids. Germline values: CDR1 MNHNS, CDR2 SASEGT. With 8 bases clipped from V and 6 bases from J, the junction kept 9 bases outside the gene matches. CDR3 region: CASSTGGTGDGYTF. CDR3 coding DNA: TGTGCCAGCTCGACGGGCGGGACAGGGGATGGCTACACCTTC.

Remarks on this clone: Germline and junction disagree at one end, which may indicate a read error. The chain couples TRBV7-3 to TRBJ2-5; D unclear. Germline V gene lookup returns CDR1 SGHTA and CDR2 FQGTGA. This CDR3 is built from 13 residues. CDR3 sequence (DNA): TGTGCCAGCAGATTAGATGGGAAAGAGAACCAGTACTTC. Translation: CASRLDGKENQYF.

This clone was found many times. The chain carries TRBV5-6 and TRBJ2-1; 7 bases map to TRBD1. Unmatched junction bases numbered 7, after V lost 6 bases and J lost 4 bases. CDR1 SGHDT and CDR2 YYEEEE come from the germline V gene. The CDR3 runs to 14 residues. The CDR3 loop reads CASTMTGLYNEQFF. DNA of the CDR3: TGTGCCAGCACCATGACAGGGCTATACAATGAGCAGTTCTTC.

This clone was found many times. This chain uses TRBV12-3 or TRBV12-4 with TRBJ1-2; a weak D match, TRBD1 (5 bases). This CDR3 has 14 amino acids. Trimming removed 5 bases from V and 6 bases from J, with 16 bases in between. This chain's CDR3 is CASSRFRGINGYTF. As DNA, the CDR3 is TGTGCCAGCAGTCGATTTAGGGGTATAAATGGCTACACCTTC.

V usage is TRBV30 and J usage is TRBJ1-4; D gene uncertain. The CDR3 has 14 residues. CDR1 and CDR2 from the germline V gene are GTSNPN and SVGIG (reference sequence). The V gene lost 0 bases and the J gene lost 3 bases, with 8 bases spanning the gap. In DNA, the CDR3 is TGTGCCTGGAGTGTAGGTCTGCCTAATGAAAAACTGTTTTTT. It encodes CAWSVGLPNEKLFF.

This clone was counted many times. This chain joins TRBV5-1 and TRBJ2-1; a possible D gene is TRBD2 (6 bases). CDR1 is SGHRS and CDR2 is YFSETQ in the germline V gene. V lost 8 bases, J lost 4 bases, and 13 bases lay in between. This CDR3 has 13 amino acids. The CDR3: CASTRGGYNEQFF. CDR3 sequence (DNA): TGCGCCAGTACCCGTGGGGGGTACAATGAGCAGTTCTTC. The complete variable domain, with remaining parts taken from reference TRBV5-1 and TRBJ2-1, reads KAGVTQTPRYLIKTRGQQVTLSCSPISGHRSVSWYQQTPGQGLQFLFEYFSETQRNKGNFPGRFSGRQFSNSRSEMNVSTLELGDSALYLCASTRGGYNEQFFGPGTRLTVL.

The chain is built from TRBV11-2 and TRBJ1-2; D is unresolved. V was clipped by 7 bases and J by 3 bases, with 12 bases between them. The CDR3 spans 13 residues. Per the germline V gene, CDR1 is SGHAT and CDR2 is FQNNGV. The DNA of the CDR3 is TGTGCCAGCATCGTACGGGGATACTATGGCTACACCTTC. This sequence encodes CASIVRGYYGYTF. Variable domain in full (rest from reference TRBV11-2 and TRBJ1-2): EAGVAQSPRYKIIEKRQSVAFWCNPISGHATLYWYQQILGQGPKLLIQFQNNGVVDDSQLPKDRFSAERLKGVDSTLKIQPAKLEDSAVYLCASIVRGYYGYTFGSGTRLTVV.

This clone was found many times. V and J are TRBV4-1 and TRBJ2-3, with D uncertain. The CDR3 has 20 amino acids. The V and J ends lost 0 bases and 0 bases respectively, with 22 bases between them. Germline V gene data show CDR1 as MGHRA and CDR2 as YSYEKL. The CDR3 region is CASSQEKLRRADLSTDTQYF. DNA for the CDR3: TGCGCCAGCAGCCAAGAAAAGCTGCGGCGAGCCGATCTCAGCACAGATACGCAGTATTTT.

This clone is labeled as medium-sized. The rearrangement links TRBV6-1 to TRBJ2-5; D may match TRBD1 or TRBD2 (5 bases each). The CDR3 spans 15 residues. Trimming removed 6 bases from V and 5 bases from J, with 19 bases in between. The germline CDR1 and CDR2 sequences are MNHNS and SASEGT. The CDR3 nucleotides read TGTGCCAGCAGGAGGGGAGCGGAGGATGGGGAGACCCAGTACTTC. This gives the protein CASRRGAEDGETQYF.

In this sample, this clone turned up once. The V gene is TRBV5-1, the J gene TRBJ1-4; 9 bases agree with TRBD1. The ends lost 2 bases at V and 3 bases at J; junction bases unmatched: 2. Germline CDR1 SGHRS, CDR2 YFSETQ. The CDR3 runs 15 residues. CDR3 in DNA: TGCGCCAGCAGCTTTAACAGGGGGCCTAATGAAAAACTGTTTTTT. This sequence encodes CASSFNRGPNEKLFF.

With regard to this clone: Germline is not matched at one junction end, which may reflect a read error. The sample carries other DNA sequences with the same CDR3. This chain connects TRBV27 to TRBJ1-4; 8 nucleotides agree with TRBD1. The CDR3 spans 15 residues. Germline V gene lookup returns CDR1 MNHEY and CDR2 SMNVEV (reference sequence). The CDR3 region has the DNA TGTGCCAGCAGTTTACTAGGACAGGGTAGGGAAAAACTGTTTTTC. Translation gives CASSLLGQGREKLFF.

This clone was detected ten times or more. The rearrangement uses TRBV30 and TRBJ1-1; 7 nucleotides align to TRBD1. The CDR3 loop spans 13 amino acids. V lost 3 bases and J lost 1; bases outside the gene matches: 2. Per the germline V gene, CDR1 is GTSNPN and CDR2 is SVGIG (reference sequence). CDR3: CAWRRQGNTEAFF. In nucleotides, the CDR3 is TGTGCCTGGAGGAGACAGGGGAACACTGAAGCTTTCTTT.

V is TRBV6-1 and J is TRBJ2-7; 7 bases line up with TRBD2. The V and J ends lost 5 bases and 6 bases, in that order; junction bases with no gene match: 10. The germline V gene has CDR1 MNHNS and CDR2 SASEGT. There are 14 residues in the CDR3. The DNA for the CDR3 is TGTGCCAGCAGTCTCCAGGGAGGGGTCTCCGAGCAGTACTTC. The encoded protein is CASSLQGGVSEQYF.

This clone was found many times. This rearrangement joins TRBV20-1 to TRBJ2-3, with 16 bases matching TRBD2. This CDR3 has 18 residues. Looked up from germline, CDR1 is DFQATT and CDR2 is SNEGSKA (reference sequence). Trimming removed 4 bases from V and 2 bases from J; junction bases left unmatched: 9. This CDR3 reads CSAKVVGLAGGPTDTQYF. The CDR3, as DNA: TGCAGTGCTAAAGTAGTGGGACTAGCGGGAGGGCCCACAGATACGCAGTATTTT.

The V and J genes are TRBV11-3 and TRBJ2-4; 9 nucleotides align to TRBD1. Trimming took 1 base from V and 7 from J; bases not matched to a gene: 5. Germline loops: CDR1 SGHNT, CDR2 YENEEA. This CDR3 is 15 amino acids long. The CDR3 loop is CASSLGGTGRNIQYF. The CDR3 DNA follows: TGTGCCAGCAGCTTAGGCGGGACAGGGAGGAACATTCAGTACTTC.

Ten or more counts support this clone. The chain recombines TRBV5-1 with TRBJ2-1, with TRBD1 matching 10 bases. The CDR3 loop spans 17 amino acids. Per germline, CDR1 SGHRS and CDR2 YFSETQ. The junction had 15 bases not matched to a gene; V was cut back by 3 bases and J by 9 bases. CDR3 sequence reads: CASSYDGRDRGSGEQFF. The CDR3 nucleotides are TGCGCCAGCAGCTACGACGGACGGGACAGGGGCTCGGGTGAGCAGTTCTTC. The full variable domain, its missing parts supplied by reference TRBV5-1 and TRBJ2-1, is KAGVTQTPRYLIKTRGQQVTLSCSPISGHRSVSWYQQTPGQGLQFLFEYFSETQRNKGNFPGRFSGRQFSNSRSEMNVSTLELGDSALYLCASSYDGRDRGSGEQFFGPGTRLTVL.

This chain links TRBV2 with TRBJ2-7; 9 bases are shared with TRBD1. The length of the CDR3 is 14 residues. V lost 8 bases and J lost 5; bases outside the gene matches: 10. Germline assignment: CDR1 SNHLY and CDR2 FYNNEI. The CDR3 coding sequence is TGTGCCAGCTTGTCGGGACAGGGAAGTCACGAGCAGTACTTC. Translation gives CASLSGQGSHEQYF.

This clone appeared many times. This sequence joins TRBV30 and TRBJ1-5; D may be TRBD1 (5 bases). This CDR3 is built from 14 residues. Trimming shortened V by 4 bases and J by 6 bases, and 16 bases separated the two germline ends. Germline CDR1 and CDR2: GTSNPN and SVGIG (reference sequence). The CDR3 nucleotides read TGTGCCTGGACCTCACGGGGGGGGGGTCAGCCCCAGCATTTT. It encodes CAWTSRGGGQPQHF. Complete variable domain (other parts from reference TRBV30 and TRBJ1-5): SQTIHQWPATLVQPVGSPLSLECTVEGTSNPNLYWYRQAAGRGLQLLFYSVGIGQISSEVPQNLSASRPQDRQFILSSKKLLLSDSGFYLCAWTSRGGGQPQHFGDGTRLSIL.

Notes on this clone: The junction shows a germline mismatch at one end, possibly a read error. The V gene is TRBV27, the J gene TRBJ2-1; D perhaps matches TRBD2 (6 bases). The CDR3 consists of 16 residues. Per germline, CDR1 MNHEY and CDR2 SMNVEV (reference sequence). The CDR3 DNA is TGTGCAAGCAGTGCCGGGGACTTTTCTGGGTACAATGAGCAGTTCTTC. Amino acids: CASSAGDFSGYNEQFF.

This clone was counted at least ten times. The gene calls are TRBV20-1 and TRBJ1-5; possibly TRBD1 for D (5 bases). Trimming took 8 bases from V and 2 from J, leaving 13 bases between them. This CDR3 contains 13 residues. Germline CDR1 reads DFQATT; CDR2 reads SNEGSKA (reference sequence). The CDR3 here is CSLAGVRNQPQHF. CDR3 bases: TGCAGTCTGGCGGGGGTTCGCAATCAGCCCCAGCATTTT.

The chain's CDR3 is CSARVERGGYEQYF. In DNA form, the CDR3 reads TGCAGTGCTAGAGTGGAGAGGGGTGGGTACGAGCAGTACTTC. The chain joins TRBV20-1 to TRBJ2-7; D assignment may be TRBD1 or TRBD2 (5 bases each). V was cut by 1 base and J by 4 bases, with 14 bases left in between. CDR1 is DFQATT and CDR2 is SNEGSKA in the germline V gene (reference sequence). CDR3 size: 14 residues.

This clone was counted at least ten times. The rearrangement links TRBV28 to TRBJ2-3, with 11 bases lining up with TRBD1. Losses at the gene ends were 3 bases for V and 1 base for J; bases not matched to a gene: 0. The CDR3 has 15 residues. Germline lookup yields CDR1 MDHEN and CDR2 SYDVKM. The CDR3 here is CASSLGQGGTDTQYF. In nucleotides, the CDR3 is TGTGCCAGCAGTTTGGGACAGGGGGGCACAGATACGCAGTATTTT.

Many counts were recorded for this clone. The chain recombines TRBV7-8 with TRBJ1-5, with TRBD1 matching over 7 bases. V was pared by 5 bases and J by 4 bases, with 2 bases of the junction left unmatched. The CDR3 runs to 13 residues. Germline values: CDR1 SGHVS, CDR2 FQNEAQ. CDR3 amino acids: CASSIQGNQPQHF. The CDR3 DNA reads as TGTGCCAGCAGCATACAGGGGAATCAGCCCCAGCATTTT.

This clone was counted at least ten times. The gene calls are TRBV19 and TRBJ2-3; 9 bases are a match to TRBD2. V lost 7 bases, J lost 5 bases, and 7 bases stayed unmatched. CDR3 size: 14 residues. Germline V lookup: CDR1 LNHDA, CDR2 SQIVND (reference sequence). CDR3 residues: CASNSGRGRDTQYF. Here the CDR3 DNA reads TGTGCCAGTAATAGCGGGAGAGGTAGAGATACGCAGTATTTT.

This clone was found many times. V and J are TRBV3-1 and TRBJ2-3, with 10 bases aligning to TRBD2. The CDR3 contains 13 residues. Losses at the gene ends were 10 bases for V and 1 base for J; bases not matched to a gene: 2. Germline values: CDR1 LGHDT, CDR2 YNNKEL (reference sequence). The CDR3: CATGTSGTDTQYF. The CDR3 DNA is TGTGCCACCGGGACTAGCGGCACAGATACGCAGTATTTT.

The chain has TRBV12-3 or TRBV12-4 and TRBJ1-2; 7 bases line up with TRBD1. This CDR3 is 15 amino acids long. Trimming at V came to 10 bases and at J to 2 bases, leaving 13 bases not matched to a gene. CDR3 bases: TGTGCCACCAGGTACACCGGGACAGTGAACTATGGCTACACCTTC. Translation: CATRYTGTVNYGYTF.